Shown below are 21 T cell receptor beta chains from a single sample sequenced in a study of PD-1 blockade in classical Hodgkin lymphoma. The repertoire was sequenced with immunoSEQ multiplex PCR; TCRdb's copy has only in-frame clones and lacks some. Of fewer than 20,000 clones listed, approximately 83% are singletons. Every patient relapsed after autologous stem cell transplantation, and brentuximab vedotin exposure varied. Sequences were derived from peripheral blood mononuclear cells (PBMCs), sampled before the second cycle of nivolumab. These TCRs come from a human donor with classical Hodgkin lymphoma.

The gene calls are TRBV6-1 and TRBJ1-6; unclear D gene. Germline V gives CDR1 MNHNS, CDR2 SASEGT. V lost 0 bases and J 6 bases, leaving 12 bases between the germline ends. CDR3 length: 16 amino acids. This CDR3 reads CASSEALRAVNSPLHF. The CDR3 DNA sequence: TGTGCCAGCAGTGAAGCGCTTCGGGCAGTTAATTCACCCCTCCACTTT.

The CDR3 here is CASSSWQGSSYEQYF. CDR3 nucleotide sequence: TGTGCCAGCAGTTCCTGGCAGGGAAGCTCCTACGAGCAGTACTTC. The V gene is TRBV6-6, the J gene TRBJ2-7; D possibly corresponds to TRBD1 (5 bases). This CDR3 has 15 residues. With 4 bases removed from V and 0 bases from J, the gap between germline ends came to 13 bases. The V gene's germline CDR1 is MNHNY and CDR2 SVGAGI (reference sequence).

V usage is TRBV19 and J usage is TRBJ2-2; D may match TRBD1 or TRBD2 (5 bases each). The CDR3 is made up of 16 amino acids. Trimming shortened V by 1 base and J by 6 bases, and 15 bases separated the two germline ends. CDR1 and CDR2 (germline): LNHDA, SQIVND (reference sequence). The CDR3 nucleotides read TGTGCCAGTAGTATAGTGGGGGTAAGGGGCGCCGGGGAGCTGTTTTTT. This sequence encodes CASSIVGVRGAGELFF.

DNA of the CDR3: TGTGCCAGCACAGTCGTAGGCAGGGCGAACACTGAAGCTTTCTTT. Amino acid sequence: CASTVVGRANTEAFF. The chain is built from TRBV7-8 and TRBJ1-1, with a tentative D call TRBD1 (5 bases). The CDR3 spans 15 residues. Germline CDR1 and CDR2: SGHVS and FQNEAQ. With 7 bases removed from V and 1 base from J, the gap between germline ends came to 16 bases.

The chain carries TRBV5-1 and TRBJ2-7; D is unclear. The CDR3 has 16 residues. Per the germline V gene, CDR1 is SGHRS and CDR2 is YFSETQ. The V and J ends lost 1 base and 2 bases respectively, with 16 bases between them. The CDR3 loop reads CASSLSSGGVPYEQYF. CDR3 DNA sequence: TGCGCCAGCAGCTTGTCGTCCGGTGGGGTTCCCTACGAGCAGTACTTC.

CDR3 sequence (DNA): TGTGCTAGTGGTTTGGTACAAGGGGGGGTCTACAATGAGCAGTTCTTC. Protein sequence: CASGLVQGGVYNEQFF. The chain combines TRBV12-5 with TRBJ2-1; D might be TRBD2 (7 bases). This CDR3 region has 16 residues. V lost 0 bases, J lost 3 bases, and 12 bases lay in between. Germline V gene sequence: CDR1 LGHNT, CDR2 FRNRAP.

This clone is a singleton in its sample. CDR3 loop: CASSIGDRLNTEAFF. In DNA form, the CDR3 reads TGTGCCAGTAGTATTGGTGACAGGTTGAACACTGAAGCTTTCTTT. The chain has TRBV19 and TRBJ1-1; tentative D call: TRBD1 (6 bases). Deletions cut 3 bases from V and 0 bases from J, with 11 bases between. This CDR3 has 15 amino acids. Per the germline V gene, CDR1 is LNHDA and CDR2 is SQIVND (reference sequence).

The table lists this clone with a count of one. This sequence joins TRBV6-5 and TRBJ2-7; 8 bases are a match to TRBD1. The CDR3 has 14 amino acids. CDR1 MNHEY and CDR2 SVGAGI come from the germline V gene. V shed 5 bases, J shed 4 bases, and the junction held 7 bases outside the gene matches. The CDR3 reads CASSPTGGAYEQYF. In nucleotides, the CDR3 is TGTGCCAGCAGTCCTACAGGGGGAGCTTACGAGCAGTACTTC.

This clone appeared a few times. The chain combines TRBV7-9 with TRBJ1-2, with TRBD1 matching over 11 bases. Germline V gene data show CDR1 as SEHNR and CDR2 as FQNEAQ (reference sequence). V trimming: 1 base; J trimming: 4 bases; junction bases outside the gene matches: 5. The CDR3 extends over 16 amino acids. CDR3 coding DNA: TGTGCCAGCAGCTTAGGGACAGGGGGCCCCTTCTATGGCTACACCTTC. This codes for CASSLGTGGPFYGYTF.

V and J are TRBV12-2 and TRBJ2-5. TRBJ2-7 matches the DNA end more closely, so the J call is doubtful. TRBV12-2 is given as a pseudogene. The CDR3 spans 17 residues. CDR3 nucleotide sequence: TGTGCAAGTCGCTTAGGTAGCGGGCAGGGGGAAACCTACGAGCAGTACTTC. Translated, it gives CASRLGSGQGETYEQYF.

J is TRBJ1-2 and V is TRBV5-1; maybe TRBD1 (6 bases). The V end was cut by 4 bases, the J end by 1 base, with 11 bases between. CDR1 is SGHRS and CDR2 is YFSETQ in the germline V gene. The CDR3 has 14 residues. Written as DNA, the CDR3 is TGCGCCAGCAGCCAGTGGACAGTTAACTATGGCTACACCTTC. This gives the protein CASSQWTVNYGYTF.

Here the CDR3 reads CSVPGGIGYTF. The CDR3 nucleotides are TGCAGTGTGCCAGGGGGTATAGGCTACACCTTC. V usage is TRBV20-1 and J usage is TRBJ1-2; 7 bases align to TRBD1. The V gene's germline CDR1 is DFQATT and CDR2 SNEGSKA (reference sequence). CDR3 size: 11 residues. J gave up 8 bases and V 7 bases, and 7 bases lay outside the gene matches.

The chain recombines TRBV4-1 with TRBJ2-7, with TRBD2 identical over 15 bases. This CDR3 is built from 18 residues. In germline, CDR1 is MGHRA, CDR2 YSYEKL. The J segment lost 4 bases and the V segment lost 4 bases, leaving 11 bases of the junction unmatched. CDR3 loop: CASSPQPGTSGGWYEQYF. CDR3 DNA: TGCGCCAGCAGCCCGCAACCCGGGACTAGCGGGGGGTGGTACGAGCAGTACTTC.

The V and J genes are TRBV5-1 and TRBJ2-3; D perhaps matches TRBD2 (5 bases). Trimming removed 7 bases from V and 1 base from J, with 13 bases in between. There are 14 residues in the CDR3. Germline V gene sequence: CDR1 SGHRS, CDR2 YFSETQ. For the CDR3, the DNA is TGCGCCAGCGCAAGCGGCAGTCGCACAGATACGCAGTATTTT. Residues: CASASGSRTDTQYF.

CDR3 protein: CASTQRTGLLRRQETQYF. CDR3 coding DNA: TGTGCCAGCACCCAAAGGACAGGATTACTGCGGAGACAAGAGACCCAGTACTTC. The chain joins TRBV11-2 to TRBJ2-5; 7 bases map to TRBD1. This CDR3 is built from 18 residues. After removal of 7 bases from V and 2 bases from J, the junction contained 19 bases not matched to a gene. Per germline, CDR1 SGHAT and CDR2 FQNNGV.

The rearrangement uses TRBV7-3 and TRBJ2-2; D ambiguous. CDR3 length: 15 amino acids. V was clipped by 2 bases and J by 6 bases, with 13 bases between them. Per the germline V gene, CDR1 is SGHTA and CDR2 is FQGTGA. The CDR3 loop is CASSLDPLRSGELFF. CDR3 DNA: TGTGCCAGCAGCTTAGACCCGTTAAGGTCCGGGGAGCTGTTTTTT.

J is TRBJ2-1 and V is TRBV7-9, with 8 bases matching TRBD1. CDR1 SEHNR and CDR2 FQNEAQ come from the germline V gene (reference sequence). J lost 8 bases, V lost 2 bases, and 14 bases had no gene match. This CDR3 spans 17 amino acids. The DNA of the CDR3 is TGTGCCAGCAGCTTACCCGGACAGGGCAGATTGAGGGATGAGCAGTTCTTC. Its translation is CASSLPGQGRLRDEQFF.

The J gene is TRBJ2-1, the V gene TRBV10-1; D unresolved. Trimming cost V 4 bases and J 8 bases, with 9 bases left between them. The germline CDR1 and CDR2 sequences are WNHNN and SYGVQD (reference sequence). This CDR3 is built from 12 residues. The CDR3: CASSAGGHEQFF. CDR3 sequence (DNA): TGCGCCAGCAGTGCCGGCGGCCATGAGCAGTTCTTC.

The chain couples TRBV4-1 to TRBJ2-5, with TRBD2 as a possible D gene (7 bases). The CDR3 loop spans 16 amino acids. V was clipped by 4 bases and J by 4 bases, with 19 bases between them. CDR1 and CDR2 (germline): MGHRA, YSYEKL. The DNA for the CDR3 is TGCGCCAGCAGCCGTCTCAGGGGAGGGGAGGGAGAGACCCAGTACTTC. Translated: CASSRLRGGEGETQYF.

The chain uses TRBV6-6 and TRBJ2-2; D may be TRBD1 (5 bases). The V gene lost 7 bases and the J gene lost 5 bases, with 14 bases spanning the gap. Germline V gene sequence: CDR1 MNHNY, CDR2 SVGAGI (reference sequence). The CDR3 runs 14 residues. The CDR3 DNA follows: TGTGCCAGCATCTTGAGGACATCTACCGGGGAGCTGTTTTTT. Translating gives CASILRTSTGELFF.

This rearrangement joins TRBV7-3 to TRBJ2-1, with 9 bases lining up with TRBD2. Germline-derived CDR1 and CDR2 are SGHTA and FQGTGA. V shed 3 bases and J 0 bases; nucleotides not matched to a gene: 3. This CDR3 comprises 16 residues. The CDR3 here is CASSFLAGTSYNEQFF. The CDR3 region has the DNA TGTGCCAGCAGCTTCCTAGCGGGAACCTCCTACAATGAGCAGTTCTTC. Full variable domain (outside the CDR3, taken from reference TRBV7-3 and TRBJ2-1): GAGVSQTPSNKVTEKGKYVELRCDPISGHTALYWYRQSLGQGPEFLIYFQGTGAADDSGLPNDRFFAVRPEGSVSTLKIQRTERGDSAVYLCASSFLAGTSYNEQFFGPGTRLTVL.